A selection of T cell receptor beta chains follows, all from one sample in a study of cytomegalovirus exposure and HLA in healthy donors. The assay was immunoSEQ multiplex PCR, and TCRdb's table has in-frame clones only and misses some. The repertoire has about 110,000 clones, 65% to 90% of them found once; the top ten carry approximately 1.5%. Sequences were obtained from PBMCs. Receptors originate from a man in his fifties in good health and CMV-seronegative. Both conserved end residues are trimmed from each CDR3.

CDR3 protein: ASRLAGDIYNEQF
J gene: TRBJ2-1
V gene: TRBV7-2

CDR3 protein: ASSITAGGDYGYT
J gene: TRBJ1-2
V gene: TRBV19

CDR3 protein: SANYGTGGTDTQY
J gene: TRBJ2-3
V gene: TRBV29-1

CDR3 protein: ASSTSGGVDTQY
J gene: TRBJ2-3
V gene: TRBV6-1

CDR3 protein: ASSQSETGKETQY
J gene: TRBJ2-5
V gene: TRBV23-1

CDR3 protein: ASTIQGINSPLH
J gene: TRBJ1-6
V gene: TRBV2

CDR3 protein: ASSLTGGGGETQY
J gene: TRBJ2-5
V gene: TRBV5-1

CDR3 protein: ASSPGTGDLGEQF
J gene: TRBJ2-1
V gene: TRBV4-3

CDR3 protein: ASSLLRTGGVNEKLF
J gene: TRBJ1-4
V gene: TRBV7-7

CDR3 protein: ASTIGGTGELF
J gene: TRBJ2-2
V gene: TRBV7-3

CDR3 protein: ASSQGGLPIAGEQF
J gene: TRBJ2-1
V gene: TRBV4-1

CDR3 protein: AIGVGGPNSPLH
J gene: TRBJ1-6
V gene: TRBV10-3